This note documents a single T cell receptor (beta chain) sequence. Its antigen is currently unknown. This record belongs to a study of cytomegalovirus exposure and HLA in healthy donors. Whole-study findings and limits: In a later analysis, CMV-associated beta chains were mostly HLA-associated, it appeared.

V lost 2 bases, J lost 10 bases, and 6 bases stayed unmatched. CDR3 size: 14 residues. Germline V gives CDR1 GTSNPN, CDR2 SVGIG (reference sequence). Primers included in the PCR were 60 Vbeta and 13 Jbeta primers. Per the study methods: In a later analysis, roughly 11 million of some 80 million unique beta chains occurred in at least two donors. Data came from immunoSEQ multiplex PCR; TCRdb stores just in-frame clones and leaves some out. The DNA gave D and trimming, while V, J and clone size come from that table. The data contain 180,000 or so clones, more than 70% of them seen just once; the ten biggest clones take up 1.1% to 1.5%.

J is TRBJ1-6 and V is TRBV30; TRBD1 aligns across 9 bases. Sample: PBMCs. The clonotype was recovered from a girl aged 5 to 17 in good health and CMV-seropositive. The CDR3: CAWSPGQGGSPLHF. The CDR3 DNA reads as TGTGCCTGGAGTCCGGGACAGGGCGGATCACCCCTCCACTTT.